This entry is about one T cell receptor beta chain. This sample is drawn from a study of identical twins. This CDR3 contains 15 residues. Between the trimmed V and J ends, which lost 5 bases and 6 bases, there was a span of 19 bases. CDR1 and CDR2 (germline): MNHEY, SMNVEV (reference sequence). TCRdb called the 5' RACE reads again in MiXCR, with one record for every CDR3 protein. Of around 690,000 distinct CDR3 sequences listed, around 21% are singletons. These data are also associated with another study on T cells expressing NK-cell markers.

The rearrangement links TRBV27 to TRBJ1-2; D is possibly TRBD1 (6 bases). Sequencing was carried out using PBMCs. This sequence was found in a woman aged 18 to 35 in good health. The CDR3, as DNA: TGTGCCAGCAGTGCCGGATGGACAGCTACCGATGGCTACACCTTC. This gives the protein CASSAGWTATDGYTF.